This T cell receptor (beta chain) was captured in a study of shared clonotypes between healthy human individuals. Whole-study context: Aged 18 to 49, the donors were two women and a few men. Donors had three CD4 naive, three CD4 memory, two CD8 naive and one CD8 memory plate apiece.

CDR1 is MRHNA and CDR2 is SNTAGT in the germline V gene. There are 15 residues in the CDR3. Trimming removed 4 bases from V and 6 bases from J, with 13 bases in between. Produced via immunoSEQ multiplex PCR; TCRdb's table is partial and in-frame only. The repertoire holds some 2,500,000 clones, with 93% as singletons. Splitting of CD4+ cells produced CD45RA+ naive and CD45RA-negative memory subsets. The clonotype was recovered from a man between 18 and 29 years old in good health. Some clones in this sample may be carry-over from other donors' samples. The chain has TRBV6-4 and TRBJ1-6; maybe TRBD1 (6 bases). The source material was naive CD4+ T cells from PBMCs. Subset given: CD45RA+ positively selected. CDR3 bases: TGTGCCAGCAGTGTTACAACAGGGCTTAATTCACCCCTCCACTTT. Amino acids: CASSVTTGLNSPLHF.